These T cell receptor beta chains were read from a single sample in a study of graft-versus-host responses after intestinal transplantation. TCRdb's table, derived via immunoSEQ multiplex PCR, lists solely in-frame clones and lacks some. The sample consists of tens of thousands of clones, approximately 88% of them appearing once. Their antigens remain unidentified. The sample here was unstimulated CD4+ T cells sorted from spleen or lymph node cells, taken before intestinal transplant. These receptors were taken from a human donor who received an intestinal transplant. CDR3s include the opening cysteine and the closing phenylalanine or tryptophan. The D gene is left open where the match is weak. The size entry is marked missing in some rows and otherwise reads once, few, many or a size class.

J | D | V | size | CDR3 | DNA
TRBJ2-7 | TRBD1 | TRBV10-3 | once | CAISEPVRTGGDEQYF | TGTGCCATCAGTGAGCCCGTCCGGACAGGGGGCGACGAGCAGTACTTC
TRBJ1-6 | - | TRBV5-1 | - | CASSLERQTRDSPLHF | TGCGCCAGCAGCTTGGAGCGACAGACCAGAGATTCACCCCTCCACTTT
TRBJ2-2 | - | TRBV7-3 | - | CASSLEAGGIGELFF | TGTGCCAGCAGCTTAGAGGCAGGGGGGATCGGGGAGCTGTTTTTT
TRBJ1-1 | TRBD1 | TRBV5-6 | - | CASRNEGQLNTEAFF | TGTGCCAGCAGGAACGAGGGACAGCTGAACACTGAAGCTTTCTTT
TRBJ1-2 | TRBD1 | TRBV18 | - | CASSPTGGQNGYTF | TGTGCCAGCTCACCGACAGGGGGCCAGAATGGCTACACCTTC
TRBJ1-5 | TRBD1 | TRBV6-5 | - | CASSDRVAQPQHF | TGTGCCAGCAGCGACAGGGTGGCTCAGCCCCAGCATTTT
TRBJ2-7 | - | TRBV27 | once | CASSSDRYASYEQYF | TGTGCCAGCAGTTCCGACAGGTATGCTAGCTACGAGCAGTACTTC
TRBJ2-5 | - | TRBV5-1 | - | CASSLQGRRGETQYF | TGCGCCAGCAGCTTGCAAGGCAGACGAGGAGAGACCCAGTACTTC
TRBJ1-5 | TRBD1 | TRBV28 | few | CASSLGTANQPQHF | TGTGCCAGCAGCCTGGGGACAGCCAATCAGCCCCAGCATTTT
TRBJ1-1 | - | TRBV7-8 | - | CASSYGTRGLNTEAFF | TGTGCCAGCAGCTATGGGACCAGGGGCCTGAACACTGAAGCTTTCTTT
TRBJ2-7 | - | TRBV15 | - | CATSNGPGDSLQYF | TGTGCCACCAGCAACGGCCCCGGGGACTCCCTGCAGTACTTC
TRBJ2-5 | TRBD1 | TRBV2 | - | CASSDWTGGGRETQYF | TGTGCCAGCAGTGATTGGACAGGGGGTGGGAGAGAGACCCAGTACTTC
TRBJ1-2 | - | TRBV5-4 | - | CASSLAQGTNYGYTF | TGTGCCAGCAGCTTGGCGCAGGGGACAAACTATGGCTACACCTTC
TRBJ2-1 | TRBD1 | TRBV6-5 | - | CASRSRQGKDEQFF | TGTGCCAGCAGGTCTAGACAGGGGAAGGATGAGCAGTTCTTC
TRBJ2-3 | - | TRBV5-1 | - | CASTPGWGTDTQYF | TGCGCCAGCACACCAGGGTGGGGCACAGATACGCAGTATTTT
TRBJ2-7 | - | TRBV2 | - | CASNARTGNYEQYF | TGTGCCAGCAACGCTAGGACGGGGAATTACGAGCAGTACTTC